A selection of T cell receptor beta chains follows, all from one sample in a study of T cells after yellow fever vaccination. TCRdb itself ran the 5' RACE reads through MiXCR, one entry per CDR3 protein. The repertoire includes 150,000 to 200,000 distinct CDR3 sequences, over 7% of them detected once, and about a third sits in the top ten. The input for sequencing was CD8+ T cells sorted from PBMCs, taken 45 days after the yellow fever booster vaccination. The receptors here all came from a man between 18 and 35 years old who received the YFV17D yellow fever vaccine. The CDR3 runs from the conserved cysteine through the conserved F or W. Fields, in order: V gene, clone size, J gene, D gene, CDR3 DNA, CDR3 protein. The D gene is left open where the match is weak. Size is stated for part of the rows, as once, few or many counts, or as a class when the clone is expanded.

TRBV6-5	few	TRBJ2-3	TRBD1	TGTGCCAGCAGTTACTCTGGGACAGAGAATACGCAGTATTTT	CASSYSGTENTQYF
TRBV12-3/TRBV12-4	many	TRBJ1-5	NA	TGTGCCAGCAGTTTGAAAGGGTTCCGGCCCCAGCATTTT	CASSLKGFRPQHF
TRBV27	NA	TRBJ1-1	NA	TGTGCCAGCAGTTTATCGACCCGGTTAGCAGCTTTCTTT	CASSLSTRLAAFF
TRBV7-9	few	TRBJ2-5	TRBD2	TGTGCCAGCAACCAAGCGGGGGGAGTGGCAGAGACCCAGTACTTC	CASNQAGGVAETQYF
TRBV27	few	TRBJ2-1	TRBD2	TGTGCCAGCGGGCTCCTTATGGGACTAGCGGGGGGGCGGTTGTATGAGCAGTTCTTC	CASGLLMGLAGGRLYEQFF
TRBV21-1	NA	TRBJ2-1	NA	TGTGCCAGCAGCAAAGTCCGGGACAGGGGGTTCAATGAGCAGTTCTTC	CASSKVRDRGFNEQFF
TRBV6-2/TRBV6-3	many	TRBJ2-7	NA	TGTGCCAGCAGTATCTGGGCGGGTTGGGACGAGCAGTACTTC	CASSIWAGWDEQYF
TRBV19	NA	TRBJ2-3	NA	TGTGCCAGTATGACCGTCGGGGGCAACACAGATACGCAGTATTTT	CASMTVGGNTDTQYF
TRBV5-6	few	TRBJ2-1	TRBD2	TGTGCCAGCAGCTCCTGGACTAGTCCCTACAATGAGCAGTTCTTC	CASSSWTSPYNEQFF
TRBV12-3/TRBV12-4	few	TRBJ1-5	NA	TGTGCCAGCAGTTTAGTCTCCGTTGGACGAAGCAATCAGCCCCAGCATTTT	CASSLVSVGRSNQPQHF
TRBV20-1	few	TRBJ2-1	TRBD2	TGCAGTGCTAGGTGGGGGGGGAGCTCCTACAATGAGCAGTTCTTC	CSARWGGSSYNEQFF
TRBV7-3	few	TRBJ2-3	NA	TGTGCCAGCAGCTTGATGGGGGTAGATACGCAGTATTTT	CASSLMGVDTQYF
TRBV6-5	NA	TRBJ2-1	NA	TGTGCCAGCAGTTACGCGGGGAAGGATGAGCAGTTCTTC	CASSYAGKDEQFF
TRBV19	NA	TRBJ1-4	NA	TGTGCCAGTAGTCCGGCAGCTTATAATGAAAAACTGTTTTTT	CASSPAAYNEKLFF
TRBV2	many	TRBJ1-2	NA	TGTGCCAGCAGTGAAGCCCCAGCTAACTATGGCTACACCTTC	CASSEAPANYGYTF
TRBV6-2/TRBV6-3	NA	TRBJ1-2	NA	TGTGCCAGCAGTTACGGTCCACGGGGGCTGGGAAATAACTATGGCTACACCTTC	CASSYGPRGLGNNYGYTF
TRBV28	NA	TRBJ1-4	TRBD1	TGTGCCAGCAGACTGCAGGGGGCAACTAATGAAAAACTGTTTTTT	CASRLQGATNEKLFF
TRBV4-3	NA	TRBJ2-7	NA	TGCGCCAGCAGCCAAGGCTACGGACTGGTTGATGAGCAGTACTTC	CASSQGYGLVDEQYF
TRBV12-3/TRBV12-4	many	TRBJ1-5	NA	TGTGCCAGCAGTGGGGGGGTAGGTCAGCCCCAGCATTTT	CASSGGVGQPQHF
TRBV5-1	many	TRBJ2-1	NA	TGCGCCAGCAGCCTCCTGGCCCTCTACAATGAGCAGTTCTTC	CASSLLALYNEQFF
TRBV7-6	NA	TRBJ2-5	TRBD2	TGTGCCAGCAGCTTACGGGAGGGGACGGAGACCCAGTACTTC	CASSLREGTETQYF
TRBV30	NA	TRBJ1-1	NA	TGTGCCTGCTTGGACTCGGAGAGGACTGAAGCTTTCTTT	CACLDSERTEAFF
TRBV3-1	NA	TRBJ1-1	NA	TGTGCCAGCAGCCAGTTATCCACTGAAGCTTTCTTT	CASSQLSTEAFF
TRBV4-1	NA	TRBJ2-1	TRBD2	TGCGCCAGCAGCCACTACGGGACTAGCGGGGGGAATGAGCAGTTCTTC	CASSHYGTSGGNEQFF
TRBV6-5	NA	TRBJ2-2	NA	TGTGCCAGCAGTTACACAGGCGACGGGGAGCTGTTTTTT	CASSYTGDGELFF
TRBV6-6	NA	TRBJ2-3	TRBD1	TGTGCCAGCAGCCCATTGGTTGCCCGTTCGGACAGGGCGGAGGATACGCAGTATTTT	CASSPLVARSDRAEDTQYF
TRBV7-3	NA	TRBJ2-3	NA	TGTGCCAGCAGCCTACCGCCAGCCCCAACGCAGTATTTT	CASSLPPAPTQYF
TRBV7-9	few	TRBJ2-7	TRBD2	TGTGCCAGCAGCCCGGGAGGGAACGAGCAGTACTTC	CASSPGGNEQYF
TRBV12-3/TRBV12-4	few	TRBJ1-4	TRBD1	TGTGCCACCAGCAGGGACAGGGGGCTCGGGGGCGAAAAACTGTTTTTT	CATSRDRGLGGEKLFF
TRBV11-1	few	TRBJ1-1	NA	TGTGCCAGCAGCTTTTCAGGGCCGAACACTGAAGCTTTCTTT	CASSFSGPNTEAFF
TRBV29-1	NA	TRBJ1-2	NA	TGCAGCGTCGCAGGGTCGGACGGGAATGGCTACACCTTC	CSVAGSDGNGYTF
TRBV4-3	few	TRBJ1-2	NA	TGCGCCAGCAGCCAAGAACAGGGTAACTATGGCTACACCTTC	CASSQEQGNYGYTF
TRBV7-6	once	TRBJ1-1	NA	TGTGCCAGCAGCTTAGCGGGGGATGGAGGGGCAGCTTTCTTT	CASSLAGDGGAAFF
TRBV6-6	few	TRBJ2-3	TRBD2	TGTGCCAGCAGTTGGGGACTAGCGGGTGGAGATACGCAGTATTTT	CASSWGLAGGDTQYF
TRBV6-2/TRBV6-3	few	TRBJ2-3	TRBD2	TGTGCCAGCAGTTACCATATAGCGGGGGGGCCTGGAGATACGCAGTATTTT	CASSYHIAGGPGDTQYF
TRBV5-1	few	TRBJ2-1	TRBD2	TGCGCCAGCAGCTTGGGGGGGGGAGGCGAGCAGTTCTTC	CASSLGGGGEQFF
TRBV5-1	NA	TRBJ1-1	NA	TGCGCCAGCAGCCCGCTGTACGGGAACACTGAAGCTTTCTTT	CASSPLYGNTEAFF
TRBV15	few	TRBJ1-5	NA	TGTGCCACCAGCAGTTGGCGGGGTGGCAATCAGCCCCAGCATTTT	CATSSWRGGNQPQHF